Listed below are T cell receptor beta chains from one sample, sequenced in a study of blood T cell repertoires in COVID-19. Measured with immunoSEQ multiplex PCR; TCRdb has only the in-frame clones, and not every one. The sample has around 250,000 clones; just under 90% are singletons. Sequencing was carried out using PBMCs or T cells enriched from blood (not recorded which). These TCRs come from a man aged 45-65 years who had been exposed to COVID-19. CDR3s include the opening cysteine and the closing phenylalanine or tryptophan. Each record gives: D gene, CDR3 length, clone size, V gene, J gene, CDR3 DNA, CDR3 protein. The D gene is left open where the match is weak. Not every row has a clone size; where given, it reads once, few, many or a size class.

D: TRBD1; length: 13; size: once; V: TRBV7-2; J: TRBJ2-1; DNA: TGTGCCAGCAGTCCGAATACCGGACAGGGCGGGTTCTTC; CDR3: CASSPNTGQGGFF
D: TRBD1; length: 16; size: NA; V: TRBV5-1; J: TRBJ2-1; DNA: TGCGCCAGCAGGTTGGACGGAGGACAGGGGGCGGTTGAGCAGTTCTTC; CDR3: CASRLDGGQGAVEQFF
D: TRBD2; length: 18; size: NA; V: TRBV2; J: TRBJ2-1; DNA: TGTGCCAGCAGTGAAGCGCTCCTAGCGGGGGGCTCCTACAATGAGCAGTTCTTC; CDR3: CASSEALLAGGSYNEQFF
D: TRBD1; length: 19; size: NA; V: TRBV18; J: TRBJ1-1; DNA: TGTGCCAGCTCACTCAGCTTCTACGGCGGAACAGGGGGTTGGACTGAAGCTTTCTTT; CDR3: CASSLSFYGGTGGWTEAFF
D: NA; length: 13; size: NA; V: TRBV5-5; J: TRBJ1-2; DNA: TGTGCCAGCAGGCAGGGTTTGATCTATGGCTACACCTTC; CDR3: CASRQGLIYGYTF
D: NA; length: 16; size: NA; V: TRBV5-1; J: TRBJ1-1; DNA: TGCGCCAGCAGCTTGGAGGTCAGCGAGATGAACACTGAAGCTTTCTTT; CDR3: CASSLEVSEMNTEAFF
D: TRBD2; length: 19; size: NA; V: TRBV11-3; J: TRBJ2-3; DNA: TGTGCCAGCAGCTGGTTGGGTAGCGGGGGGTCCCGGGCCACAGATACGCAGTATTTT; CDR3: CASSWLGSGGSRATDTQYF
D: NA; length: 14; size: NA; V: TRBV11-3; J: TRBJ2-3; DNA: TGTGCCAGCGGGAGCGGGCTCACCACAGATACGCAGTATTTT; CDR3: CASGSGLTTDTQYF
D: TRBD1; length: 14; size: NA; V: TRBV5-1; J: TRBJ1-5; DNA: TGCGCCAGCAGCCGGACAGGGGACGATCAGCCCCAGCATTTT; CDR3: CASSRTGDDQPQHF
D: TRBD1; length: 18; size: NA; V: TRBV5-6; J: TRBJ1-5; DNA: TGTGCCAGCAGCTCTTTCTTCGGGACAGCTAATAGCAATCAGCCCCAGCATTTT; CDR3: CASSSFFGTANSNQPQHF
D: TRBD1; length: 15; size: few; V: TRBV3-1/TRBV3-2; J: TRBJ1-2; DNA: TGTGCCAGCAGCCGTACGCAGGGGGCTCGGTATGGCTACACCTTC; CDR3: CASSRTQGARYGYTF
D: NA; length: 16; size: NA; V: TRBV5-1; J: TRBJ1-6; DNA: TGCGCCAGCAGCTTGGCCGCCAGCTCCTATAATTCACCCCTCCACTTT; CDR3: CASSLAASSYNSPLHF
D: TRBD1; length: 16; size: NA; V: TRBV3-1/TRBV3-2; J: TRBJ2-3; DNA: TGTGCCAGCAGCCTCCGGGACAGGGCCGACACAGATACGCAGTATTTT; CDR3: CASSLRDRADTDTQYF
D: NA; length: 13; size: NA; V: TRBV19; J: TRBJ1-2; DNA: TGTGCCAGTAGTCAACAGGGAACCTATGGCTACACCTTC; CDR3: CASSQQGTYGYTF
D: TRBD1; length: 16; size: NA; V: TRBV28; J: TRBJ1-2; DNA: TGTGCCAGCAGTGAGACGGGACAGGGCTCGGGGTATGGCTACACCTTC; CDR3: CASSETGQGSGYGYTF
D: TRBD2; length: 19; size: once; V: TRBV4-2; J: TRBJ2-2; DNA: TGTGCCAGCAGCCAACATACTAGCGGGGGGGCCGGGTTCACCGGGGAGCTGTTTTTT; CDR3: CASSQHTSGGAGFTGELFF
D: NA; length: 15; size: NA; V: TRBV5-1; J: TRBJ1-1; DNA: TGCGCCAGCAGCTTGGCGGGGGGAGGTAGCACTGAAGCTTTCTTT; CDR3: CASSLAGGGSTEAFF
D: TRBD2; length: 16; size: NA; V: TRBV28; J: TRBJ2-3; DNA: TGTGCCAGCAGTCTCCCCCGGGGGGGTAGCACAGATACGCAGTATTTT; CDR3: CASSLPRGGSTDTQYF
D: NA; length: 11; size: NA; V: TRBV5-6; J: TRBJ2-7; DNA: TGTGCCAGCAGCGCCCGGGGCGAGCAGTACTTC; CDR3: CASSARGEQYF
D: TRBD1; length: 15; size: NA; V: TRBV5-1; J: TRBJ2-7; DNA: TGCGCCAGCAGCTTGGGGACAGGGGTATCCTACGAGCAGTACTTC; CDR3: CASSLGTGVSYEQYF
D: NA; length: 14; size: NA; V: TRBV28; J: TRBJ1-2; DNA: TGTGCCAGCAGTTTCCGGGGGGTTAACGATGGCTACACCTTC; CDR3: CASSFRGVNDGYTF
D: TRBD1; length: 13; size: once; V: TRBV12-3/TRBV12-4; J: TRBJ1-1; DNA: TGTGCCAGCACCCTTGGACAGGGGGTAACAGCTTTCTTT; CDR3: CASTLGQGVTAFF
D: TRBD1; length: 14; size: once; V: TRBV18; J: TRBJ2-7; DNA: TGTGCCAGCTCACAGGGGGACAGGGTGTACGAGCAGTACTTC; CDR3: CASSQGDRVYEQYF
D: NA; length: 17; size: NA; V: TRBV3-1/TRBV3-2; J: TRBJ2-4; DNA: TGTGCCAGCAGCCAAGAGGGGCAGTATAATTCCAAAAACATTCAGTACTTC; CDR3: CASSQEGQYNSKNIQYF
D: NA; length: 13; size: NA; V: TRBV29-1; J: TRBJ1-1; DNA: TGCAGCGTTGAAGGCAGGTTGAACACTGAAGCTTTCTTT; CDR3: CSVEGRLNTEAFF
D: TRBD2; length: 15; size: NA; V: TRBV7-3; J: TRBJ2-1; DNA: TGTGCCAGCAGCTCCTCTAGCGGATCCTACAATGAGCAGTTCTTC; CDR3: CASSSSSGSYNEQFF
D: TRBD2; length: 16; size: NA; V: TRBV18; J: TRBJ2-5; DNA: TGTGCCAGCGCAATGACTAGCGGAGACTCCTTGGAGACCCAGTACTTC; CDR3: CASAMTSGDSLETQYF
D: NA; length: 13; size: NA; V: TRBV7-2; J: TRBJ1-5; DNA: TGTGCCAGCAGCCTCCTGGAGTCTGGGCCCCAGCATTTT; CDR3: CASSLLESGPQHF
D: TRBD2; length: 16; size: NA; V: TRBV2; J: TRBJ2-3; DNA: TGTGCCAGCAGTGGGAGCGGGGGGGCTCCCAAAGATACGCAGTATTTT; CDR3: CASSGSGGAPKDTQYF
D: TRBD2; length: 14; size: NA; V: TRBV9; J: TRBJ2-5; DNA: TGTGCCAGCAGCGTACTAGGCGGGGGTGAGACCCAGTACTTC; CDR3: CASSVLGGGETQYF
D: NA; length: 13; size: few; V: TRBV7-9; J: TRBJ1-6; DNA: TGTGCCAGCAGCCGGGAGGTAGATTCACCCCTCCACTTT; CDR3: CASSREVDSPLHF
D: TRBD1; length: 16; size: once; V: TRBV5-1; J: TRBJ1-1; DNA: TGCGCCAGCAGCGGAATAAGACAGGGGATGAACACTGAAGCTTTCTTT; CDR3: CASSGIRQGMNTEAFF
D: NA; length: 14; size: NA; V: TRBV10-3; J: TRBJ2-1; DNA: TGTGCCATCATTACTTCGGACAGTTACAATGAGCAGTTCTTC; CDR3: CAIITSDSYNEQFF
D: NA; length: 15; size: NA; V: TRBV7-3; J: TRBJ1-6; DNA: TGTGCCAGCAGGTTAATCAGCCCCAGGGATTCACCCCTCCACTTT; CDR3: CASRLISPRDSPLHF
D: TRBD1; length: 13; size: NA; V: TRBV27; J: TRBJ1-1; DNA: TGTGCCAGCAGAAGGACAGGGGCGACTGAAGCTTTCTTT; CDR3: CASRRTGATEAFF
D: TRBD1; length: 17; size: NA; V: TRBV28; J: TRBJ2-4; DNA: TGTGCCAGCAGTCATGACAGGGGGCGCGATGCCAAAAACATTCAGTACTTC; CDR3: CASSHDRGRDAKNIQYF
D: NA; length: 13; size: NA; V: TRBV28; J: TRBJ1-1; DNA: TGTGCCAGCAGTTTAGAGTGGTTAGATTCAGCTTTCTTT; CDR3: CASSLEWLDSAFF
D: TRBD1; length: 16; size: NA; V: TRBV9; J: TRBJ2-2; DNA: TGTGCCAGCAGCGTGATGTCAGGGGGCTTTACCGGGGAGCTGTTTTTT; CDR3: CASSVMSGGFTGELFF
D: NA; length: 14; size: NA; V: TRBV11-3; J: TRBJ2-1; DNA: TGTGCCAGCAGCTTAGTACAGGGCGGTAATGAGCAGTTCTTC; CDR3: CASSLVQGGNEQFF
D: TRBD2; length: 14; size: NA; V: TRBV7-2; J: TRBJ2-7; DNA: TGTGCCAGCAGCTTTAGCGGGGCGTCCTACGAGCAGTACTTC; CDR3: CASSFSGASYEQYF
D: NA; length: 12; size: once; V: TRBV25-1; J: TRBJ1-5; DNA: TGTGCCAGCAGTGTCAACAATCAGCCCCAGCATTTT; CDR3: CASSVNNQPQHF
D: NA; length: 14; size: few; V: TRBV11-2; J: TRBJ1-1; DNA: TGTGCCAGCAGCTTAGCAGGGTTGAACACTGAAGCTTTCTTT; CDR3: CASSLAGLNTEAFF
D: NA; length: 13; size: NA; V: TRBV30; J: TRBJ1-5; DNA: TGTGCCTGGAGTGGGGCCCTTAATCAGCCCCAGCATTTT; CDR3: CAWSGALNQPQHF
D: TRBD1; length: 16; size: NA; V: TRBV27; J: TRBJ2-7; DNA: TGTGCCAGCAGTTTGGGTCAGGGGGTCATTTCCCACGAGCAGTACTTC; CDR3: CASSLGQGVISHEQYF
D: TRBD1; length: 15; size: NA; V: TRBV9; J: TRBJ1-6; DNA: TGTGCCAGCAGCGCTTCCGGGACAGGGGATTCACCCCTCCACTTT; CDR3: CASSASGTGDSPLHF
D: TRBD2; length: 12; size: NA; V: TRBV30; J: TRBJ2-7; DNA: TGTGCCTGGAGGGGGGAGGGATACGAGCAGTACTTC; CDR3: CAWRGEGYEQYF
D: TRBD1; length: 17; size: once; V: TRBV7-2; J: TRBJ2-2; DNA: TGTGCCAGCAGCTCCCCTACAGGGGCGACGAACACCGGGGAGCTGTTTTTT; CDR3: CASSSPTGATNTGELFF
D: NA; length: 11; size: NA; V: TRBV5-1; J: TRBJ2-7; DNA: TGCGCCAGCAGGGACAGCTACGAGCAGTACTTC; CDR3: CASRDSYEQYF